These 20 T cell receptor beta chains came from one sample sequenced in a study of cytomegalovirus exposure and HLA in healthy donors. The protocol was immunoSEQ multiplex PCR, while the TCRdb copy is restricted to in-frame clones and leaves out a portion. This table holds about 240,000 clones, about 86% found once. The sequenced material came from PBMCs. These receptors were collected from a young woman in good health and CMV-seropositive.

V and J are TRBV28 and TRBJ1-5; maybe TRBD1 (6 bases). The ends were cut back, 6 bases at V and 7 bases at J, with 19 bases in the middle. The CDR3 is 15 amino acids. Looked up from germline, CDR1 is MDHEN and CDR2 is SYDVKM. The CDR3 nucleotides are TGTGCCAGCAGGCGTATGGGAACGGGGGGCCAGCCCCAGCATTTT. It codes for CASRRMGTGGQPQHF.

This clone appeared a single time. The chain joins TRBV7-8 to TRBJ2-1; 11 bases align to TRBD2. J was trimmed by 5 bases and V by 3 bases; bases with no gene match: 9. The germline gives CDR1 SGHVS, CDR2 FQNEAQ. The CDR3 sequence is 17 residues long. CDR3 sequence: CASSFLMLAGGNNEQFF. CDR3 sequence (DNA): TGTGCCAGCAGCTTCCTGATGCTAGCGGGAGGAAACAATGAGCAGTTCTTC.

The CDR3 region has the DNA TGTGCCAGCAGTTTGGTCGCTAGCGGCGGACTCAGCTACAATGAGCAGTTCTTC. It yields the protein CASSLVASGGLSYNEQFF. The rearrangement uses TRBV27 and TRBJ2-1, with 7 bases lining up with TRBD2. Germline V gives CDR1 MNHEY, CDR2 SMNVEV (reference sequence). The ends lost 3 bases at V and 3 bases at J; junction bases unmatched: 14. The CDR3 consists of 18 residues.

This clone was counted a single time. CDR3 residues: CASSLVRGAVDNEQFF. The CDR3 coding sequence is TGCGCCAGCAGCTTGGTGCGGGGGGCGGTTGACAATGAGCAGTTCTTC. The V gene is TRBV5-1, the J gene TRBJ2-1; 8 positions match TRBD2. This CDR3 is 16 amino acids long. Per germline, CDR1 SGHRS and CDR2 YFSETQ. J gave up 5 bases and V 0 bases, and 7 bases lay outside the gene matches.

The table lists this clone with a count of one. The rearrangement joins TRBV6-4 to TRBJ2-7; 11 bases match TRBD1. In germline, CDR1 is MRHNA, CDR2 SNTAGT. V lost 4 bases and J lost 2; bases outside the gene matches: 10. This CDR3 has 17 amino acids. As DNA, the CDR3 is TGTGCCAGCAGTGCTGAAAACCGGGACAGGGGGACCTACGAGCAGTACTTC. It is translated as CASSAENRDRGTYEQYF.

This clone appeared once. The J gene is TRBJ2-7, the V gene TRBV19; D gene unclear. CDR1 LNHDA and CDR2 SQIVND come from the germline V gene (reference sequence). The V gene lost 3 bases and the J gene lost 0 bases, with 12 bases spanning the gap. The CDR3 loop spans 15 amino acids. The CDR3 DNA sequence: TGTGCCAGTAGTATGTTCGGCGGATACTCCTACGAGCAGTACTTC. Translated, it gives CASSMFGGYSYEQYF.

The chain links TRBV2 to TRBJ1-5; possible D gene TRBD1, 6 bases. Germline V gene lookup returns CDR1 SNHLY and CDR2 FYNNEI. This CDR3 spans 15 amino acids. Trimming cost V 6 bases and J 4 bases, with 16 bases left between them. CDR3 amino acids: CASSPTVRGNQPQHF. In DNA, the CDR3 is TGTGCCAGCAGCCCGACAGTTAGGGGGAATCAGCCCCAGCATTTT.

The rearrangement joins TRBV2 to TRBJ1-2; a weak D match, TRBD1 (5 bases). This CDR3 region has 13 residues. Per the germline V gene, CDR1 is SNHLY and CDR2 is FYNNEI. Trimming pared 11 bases from V and 2 bases from J, leaving 15 bases between. The CDR3 DNA reads TGTGCCGACAAGGGGCGAAGGAACTATGGCTACACCTTC. It yields the protein CADKGRRNYGYTF.

This clone was detected only a few times. The CDR3 loop is CASSLDRAGGVNIQYF. The CDR3 DNA reads TGCGCCAGCAGCTTGGATCGAGCGGGAGGGGTAAACATTCAGTACTTC. V and J are TRBV5-1 and TRBJ2-4, with 10 bases aligning to TRBD2. Looked up from germline, CDR1 is SGHRS and CDR2 is YFSETQ. This CDR3 has 16 amino acids. Germline trimming cut 0 bases from V and 6 bases from J; bases unmatched to any gene: 6. The full variable domain, completed using reference TRBV5-1 and TRBJ2-4, is KAGVTQTPRYLIKTRGQQVTLSCSPISGHRSVSWYQQTPGQGLQFLFEYFSETQRNKGNFPGRFSGRQFSNSRSEMNVSTLELGDSALYLCASSLDRAGGVNIQYFGAGTRLSVL.

The V and J genes are TRBV13 and TRBJ2-7; D possibly corresponds to TRBD1 (6 bases). The ends were cut back, 8 bases at V and 2 bases at J, with 13 bases in the middle. Germline assignment: CDR1 PRHDT and CDR2 FYEKMQ (reference sequence). The CDR3 consists of 13 residues. The CDR3 coding sequence is TGTGCCAGCGCACAGGGATGGACCTACGAGCAGTACTTC. Translated: CASAQGWTYEQYF.

This clone was counted ten times or more. The chain recombines TRBV6-4 with TRBJ2-1; weak D call: TRBD1 (5 bases). This CDR3 comprises 15 residues. The germline V and J ends were trimmed by 3 bases and 2 bases, with 11 bases remaining between them. In germline, CDR1 is MRHNA, CDR2 SNTAGT. The CDR3 protein is CASSEGQGPYNEQFF. CDR3 DNA sequence: TGTGCCAGCAGTGAAGGCCAGGGCCCCTACAATGAGCAGTTCTTC.

The chain links TRBV9 to TRBJ2-1; 8 positions match TRBD1. The trim removed 3 bases at V and 7 bases at J, leaving 9 bases unmatched. Germline V gene data show CDR1 as SGDLS and CDR2 as YYNGEE. The CDR3 is 15 amino acids. The CDR3 DNA sequence: TGTGCCAGCAGCGCCTCCGGACAGGGTTGGAATGAGCAGTTCTTC. It specifies CASSASGQGWNEQFF.

This rearrangement joins TRBV4-1 to TRBJ2-3; possible D gene TRBD2, 6 bases. V was trimmed by 0 bases and J by 6 bases, leaving 16 bases between them. The length of the CDR3 is 16 residues. Germline V gene lookup returns CDR1 MGHRA and CDR2 YSYEKL. CDR3 coding DNA: TGCGCCAGCAGCCAAGATCCCGGGGGAGAGGATGATACGCAGTATTTT. Protein sequence: CASSQDPGGEDDTQYF.

This clone was detected a few times. The J gene is TRBJ2-7, the V gene TRBV2; D possibly corresponds to TRBD1 (5 bases). The CDR3 covers 12 residues. V lost 6 bases to trimming and J lost 4 bases, with 10 bases between them. CDR1 is SNHLY and CDR2 is FYNNEI in the germline V gene. CDR3 DNA: TGTGCCAGCAGCAGGGAATTATACGAGCAGTACTTC. Its translation is CASSRELYEQYF.

The chain carries TRBV7-9 and TRBJ2-2; D is uncertain. CDR3 length equals 14 residues. Trimming shortened V by 1 base and J by 2 bases, and 5 bases separated the two germline ends. Germline V CDR1 and CDR2: SEHNR, FQNEAQ (reference sequence). The CDR3 loop is CASSLDTNTGELFF. Written as DNA, the CDR3 is TGTGCCAGCAGCTTAGACACAAACACCGGGGAGCTGTTTTTT.

The sample holds a few counts of this clone. The V call is TRBV9, the J call TRBJ2-2, with TRBD2 identical over 14 bases. Germline V gene lookup returns CDR1 SGDLS and CDR2 YYNGEE. The CDR3 covers 16 residues. Unmatched junction bases numbered 1, after V lost 3 bases and J lost 3 bases. The CDR3 sequence is CASSEGLAGDTGELFF. CDR3 coding DNA: TGTGCCAGCAGCGAGGGACTAGCGGGAGACACCGGGGAGCTGTTTTTT.

This rearrangement joins TRBV5-1 to TRBJ1-1, with 9 bases lining up with TRBD1. The V and J ends lost 3 bases and 3 bases, in that order; junction bases with no gene match: 3. CDR3 length equals 14 residues. Germline V CDR1 and CDR2: SGHRS, YFSETQ. The chain's CDR3 is CASSSTGGYTEAFF. CDR3 coding DNA: TGCGCCAGCAGCTCTACAGGGGGCTACACTGAAGCTTTCTTT. The variable domain in full, completed from reference TRBV5-1 and TRBJ1-1, reads KAGVTQTPRYLIKTRGQQVTLSCSPISGHRSVSWYQQTPGQGLQFLFEYFSETQRNKGNFPGRFSGRQFSNSRSEMNVSTLELGDSALYLCASSSTGGYTEAFFGQGTRLTVV.

The chain recombines TRBV6-6 with TRBJ1-1; 10 bases are a match to TRBD1. Germline V gene sequence: CDR1 MNHNY, CDR2 SVGAGI (reference sequence). The CDR3 totals 15 residues. The V and J ends lost 2 bases and 3 bases, in that order; junction bases with no gene match: 3. CDR3 amino acids: CASSYPGTGDTEAFF. The CDR3 DNA is TGTGCCAGCAGTTACCCCGGGACAGGGGACACTGAAGCTTTCTTT.

In its sample, this clone was seen a few times. The chain joins TRBV4-2 to TRBJ1-2; tentatively, D is TRBD1 (5 bases). V dropped 0 bases and J dropped 6 bases, with 17 bases sitting between them. There are 16 residues in the CDR3. Germline CDR1 LGHNA, CDR2 YNFKEQ. CDR3 nucleotide sequence: TGTGCCAGCAGCCAAGATCAGGTGGGGGGGGGAAATGGCTACACCTTC. Protein product: CASSQDQVGGGNGYTF.

V usage is TRBV27 and J usage is TRBJ1-5, with a possible D match to TRBD1 (6 bases). Germline values: CDR1 MNHEY, CDR2 SMNVEV (reference sequence). The CDR3 covers 16 residues. V lost 5 bases and J 0 bases, leaving 14 bases between the germline ends. CDR3 amino acids: CASSRGQSYSNQPQHF. The CDR3 DNA reads as TGTGCCAGCAGTCGAGGACAGTCTTATAGCAATCAGCCCCAGCATTTT.